This T cell receptor beta chain was documented in a study of blood T cell repertoires in COVID-19. About the study: There were acute and convalescent COVID-19 samples, and they came from the United States, Italy and Spain. Sample material is recorded as cDNA or gDNA derived from T cells, B-cell-depleted T cells, or PBMCs.

In the original processing: Quantification of nucleated cells was approximated via reference gene primer amplification. Sequencing was performed with immunoSEQ multiplex PCR; in TCRdb, only in-frame clones are kept and a portion is missing. The DNA was the basis for D and trimming; V, J and clone size are from that table. The top ten clones hold about 4.5% of a sample with 200,000 to 250,000 clones, approximately 90% of them seen once. The length of the CDR3 is 14 residues. V was shortened by 7 bases and J by 4 bases, with 14 bases between the two germline ends. Germline lookup yields CDR1 LNHDA and CDR2 SQIVND (reference sequence).

The TCR sequence derives from a man aged 50 to 60 with acute or convalescent COVID-19. Source material: peripheral blood. V is TRBV19 and J is TRBJ1-3, with D possibly being TRBD1 (5 bases). CDR3 region: CASNDRSFGNTIYF. As DNA, the CDR3 is TGTGCCAGTAACGACAGATCTTTCGGAAACACCATATATTTT.